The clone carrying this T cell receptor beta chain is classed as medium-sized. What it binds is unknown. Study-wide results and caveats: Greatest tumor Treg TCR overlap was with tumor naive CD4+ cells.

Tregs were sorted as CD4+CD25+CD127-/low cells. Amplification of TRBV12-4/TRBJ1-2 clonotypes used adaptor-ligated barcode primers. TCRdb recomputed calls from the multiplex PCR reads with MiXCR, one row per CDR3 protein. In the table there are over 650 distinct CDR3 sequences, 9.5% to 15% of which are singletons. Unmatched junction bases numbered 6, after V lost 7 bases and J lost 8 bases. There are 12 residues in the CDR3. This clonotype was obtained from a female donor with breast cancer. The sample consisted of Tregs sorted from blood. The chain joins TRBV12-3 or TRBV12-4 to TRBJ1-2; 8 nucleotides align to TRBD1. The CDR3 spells CASTDRGEGYTF. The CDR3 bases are TGTGCCAGCACCGACAGGGGCGAAGGCTACACCTTC.